This T cell receptor beta chain was sequenced during a study of T-cell reconstitution after alpha-beta-depleted transplantation in children. This CDR3 is built from 11 residues. Germline V CDR1 and CDR2: DFQATT, SNEGSKA (reference sequence). The ends lost 0 bases at V and 9 bases at J; junction bases unmatched: 1. Unique molecular identifiers featured in how the TCRbeta library was prepared. TCRdb re-called the PCR reads through MiXCR, storing one row per CDR3 protein. The data show approximately 400,000 distinct CDR3 sequences, about a sixth seen once. This chain connects TRBV20-1 to TRBJ2-5, with 7 bases fitting TRBD2. The clonotype comes from a boy under two years old who had a stem cell transplant for Wiskott-Aldrich syndrome, so the T cells may come from the graft donor. Sequencing was performed on PBMCs, mostly from graft donor cells, taken 360 days after TCRalphabeta/CD19-depleted stem cell transplant. The CDR3 spells CSARERGAQYF. The CDR3 region has the DNA TGCAGTGCTAGAGAACGGGGGGCCCAGTACTTC.